Listed below are T cell receptor beta chains from one sample, sequenced in a study of identical twins. MiXCR, applied by TCRdb to the 5' RACE reads, yields one record per CDR3 protein. Among under 800,000 distinct CDR3 sequences listed, 21% were seen once. The same specimen was also included in a second study, on T cells expressing NK-cell markers.

Sample: PBMCs. The receptors were sampled from a young woman in good health. Both conserved end residues are part of each CDR3. The D gene is left open where the match is weak. For some rows the clone size is stated as once, few or many, or as a class when expanded; others skip it.

J gene: TRBJ1-5; V gene: TRBV6-1; D gene: NA; clone size: few; CDR3 protein: CASRQTGPGQPQHF; CDR3 DNA: TGTGCCAGCAGGCAAACAGGGCCCGGACAGCCCCAGCATTTT
J gene: TRBJ2-7; V gene: TRBV5-1; D gene: NA; clone size: few; CDR3 protein: CASSQRRTAKEQYF; CDR3 DNA: TGCGCCAGCAGCCAAAGAAGGACAGCTAAGGAGCAGTACTTC
J gene: TRBJ2-7; V gene: TRBV20-1; D gene: TRBD2; clone size: few; CDR3 protein: CSASLAGVFEQYF; CDR3 DNA: TGCAGTGCCTCACTAGCGGGAGTCTTCGAGCAGTACTTC
J gene: TRBJ2-3; V gene: TRBV7-9; D gene: NA; clone size: NA; CDR3 protein: CASSRGTANVADTQYF; CDR3 DNA: TGTGCCAGCAGCCGTGGGACGGCGAACGTGGCAGATACGCAGTATTTT
J gene: TRBJ1-5; V gene: TRBV2; D gene: TRBD1; clone size: NA; CDR3 protein: CASSEGDRGYNQPQHF; CDR3 DNA: TGTGCCAGCAGTGAGGGGGACAGGGGATACAATCAGCCCCAGCATTTT
J gene: TRBJ1-2; V gene: TRBV5-6; D gene: NA; clone size: NA; CDR3 protein: CASIPGDKNYGYTF; CDR3 DNA: TGTGCCAGCATCCCCGGGGACAAGAACTATGGCTACACCTTC
J gene: TRBJ2-7; V gene: TRBV5-1; D gene: NA; clone size: NA; CDR3 protein: CASNTGTATYEQYF; CDR3 DNA: TGCGCCAGCAATACCGGGACTGCAACCTACGAGCAGTACTTC
J gene: TRBJ2-2; V gene: TRBV6-2/TRBV6-3; D gene: TRBD2; clone size: few; CDR3 protein: CASTRGLARNTGELFF; CDR3 DNA: TGTGCCAGCACCCGCGGACTAGCGAGAAACACCGGGGAGCTGTTTTTT
J gene: TRBJ2-7; V gene: TRBV20-1; D gene: NA; clone size: many; CDR3 protein: CSARGPNLNEQYF; CDR3 DNA: TGCAGTGCTAGGGGCCCCAATTTGAACGAGCAGTACTTC
J gene: TRBJ2-3; V gene: TRBV10-3; D gene: TRBD2; clone size: NA; CDR3 protein: CAITQRGDQNTQYF; CDR3 DNA: TGTGCCATCACCCAGCGGGGAGATCAAAATACGCAGTATTTT
J gene: TRBJ2-3; V gene: TRBV20-1; D gene: NA; clone size: many; CDR3 protein: CSARGLGGGGDTQYF; CDR3 DNA: TGCAGTGCTAGAGGCCTAGGGGGGGGTGGCGATACGCAGTATTTT
J gene: TRBJ2-2; V gene: TRBV20-1; D gene: NA; clone size: NA; CDR3 protein: CSARPVSRGRTGELFF; CDR3 DNA: TGCAGTGCTAGACCCGTCAGCAGGGGAAGGACCGGGGAGCTGTTTTTT
J gene: TRBJ2-1; V gene: TRBV24-1; D gene: NA; clone size: NA; CDR3 protein: CATSAGDGEQFF; CDR3 DNA: TGTGCCACCAGTGCAGGAGATGGTGAGCAGTTCTTC
J gene: TRBJ1-5; V gene: TRBV18; D gene: NA; clone size: few; CDR3 protein: CATNGGVAQPQHF; CDR3 DNA: TGTGCCACTAACGGGGGGGTGGCCCAGCCCCAGCATTTT
J gene: TRBJ2-5; V gene: TRBV12-3/TRBV12-4; D gene: TRBD2; clone size: NA; CDR3 protein: CASSGGGIGQETQYF; CDR3 DNA: TGTGCCAGCAGCGGCGGGGGGATAGGGCAAGAGACCCAGTACTTC
J gene: TRBJ2-7; V gene: TRBV12-3/TRBV12-4; D gene: TRBD1; clone size: many; CDR3 protein: CASKRQGAGTYEQYF; CDR3 DNA: TGTGCCAGCAAACGACAGGGGGCAGGCACCTACGAGCAGTACTTC
J gene: TRBJ2-7; V gene: TRBV12-3/TRBV12-4; D gene: NA; clone size: NA; CDR3 protein: CASSDDSFVGEQYF; CDR3 DNA: TGTGCCAGCAGTGACGACTCTTTCGTAGGCGAGCAGTACTTC